The present TCR beta chain was sequenced within a study of blood T cell repertoires in COVID-19. Profiled with immunoSEQ multiplex PCR; TCRdb holds only in-frame clones, not every one. The table shows hundreds of thousands of clones, with around 91% occurring only once. Participant ages covered roughly 18 to 89 years across about two dozen US areas. CDR1 and CDR2 (germline): MDHEN, SYDVKM. J gave up 4 bases and V 6 bases, and 5 bases lay outside the gene matches. The CDR3 is made up of 13 amino acids. The gene calls are TRBV28 and TRBJ1-1, with TRBD1 matching 7 bases. The sequencing input was PBMCs or T cells enriched from blood (not recorded which). The receptor comes from a woman aged 18-35 years with acute COVID-19. In nucleotides, the CDR3 is TGTGCCAGCAGAATACAGGGGCCCACTGAAGCTTTCTTT. This codes for CASRIQGPTEAFF.